Each of the 26 T cell receptor beta chains below was sequenced from the same sample in a study of blood T cell repertoires in COVID-19. Data came from immunoSEQ multiplex PCR; TCRdb stores just in-frame clones and leaves some out. The sample includes about 150,000 clones, 89% of them seen just once. The specimen sequenced was peripheral blood. The receptors derive from a man aged 55 to 69 with acute or convalescent COVID-19.

V usage is TRBV5-4 and J usage is TRBJ2-5; possible D gene TRBD2, 6 bases. Germline V gene data show CDR1 as SGHNT and CDR2 as YYREEE (reference sequence). Trimming took off 0 bases at V and 3 bases at J, with 12 bases between the two ends. The length of the CDR3 is 15 residues. In DNA form, the CDR3 reads TGTGCCAGCAGCTTGGCCCCCGGGGGAAAAGAGACCCAGTACTTC. Its protein is CASSLAPGGKETQYF.

This clone appeared once. The chain employs TRBV7-2 and TRBJ2-3; weak D call: TRBD2 (5 bases). Germline V gene lookup returns CDR1 SGHTA and CDR2 FQGNSA. Trimming stripped 5 bases from V and 0 bases from J, with 12 bases between. The CDR3 consists of 15 residues. In DNA form, the CDR3 reads TGTGCCAGCAGCACGGGGTCGGGCAGCACAGATACGCAGTATTTT. Translation: CASSTGSGSTDTQYF.

The gene calls are TRBV6-5 and TRBJ1-2, with D unclear. With 6 bases removed from V and 0 bases from J, the gap between germline ends came to 14 bases. Germline V lookup: CDR1 MNHEY, CDR2 SVGAGI. There are 15 residues in the CDR3. This CDR3 reads CASRDLERTNYGYTF. The CDR3, as DNA: TGTGCCAGCAGGGATTTGGAGCGTACTAACTATGGCTACACCTTC.

The genes are TRBV19 and TRBJ2-7, with D tentatively TRBD1 (6 bases). CDR1 and CDR2 from the germline V gene are LNHDA and SQIVND (reference sequence). Trimming removed 10 bases from V and 4 bases from J, with 20 bases in between. This CDR3 has 14 residues. DNA of the CDR3: TGTGCCAACAACCTGGGGGCAATAGCTTACGAGCAGTACTTC. Its translation is CANNLGAIAYEQYF.

This clone showed up just once. The chain couples TRBV4-1 to TRBJ2-7; 8 positions match TRBD2. With V trimmed by 0 bases and J by 4 bases, 5 bases remained unmatched. CDR3 length: 15 amino acids. Germline assignment: CDR1 MGHRA and CDR2 YSYEKL. Here the CDR3 reads CASSQDSSGRYEQYF. CDR3 DNA: TGCGCCAGCAGCCAAGATTCTAGCGGGCGTTACGAGCAGTACTTC.

V and J are TRBV5-1 and TRBJ1-6; D is unresolved. With 1 base removed from V and 0 bases from J, the gap between germline ends came to 14 bases. The CDR3 runs to 18 residues. Germline V lookup: CDR1 SGHRS, CDR2 YFSETQ. The DNA of the CDR3 is TGCGCCAGCAGCTTGTCCGTACAGCGGAGCTCCTATAATTCACCCCTCCACTTT. Amino acids: CASSLSVQRSSYNSPLHF.

The chain uses TRBV7-2 and TRBJ2-2; 9 bases match TRBD1. V lost 7 bases, J lost 1 base, and 4 bases stayed unmatched. The CDR3 loop spans 15 amino acids. Germline values: CDR1 SGHTA, CDR2 FQGNSA. The CDR3 reads CASNDRGWNTGELFF. In DNA, the CDR3 is TGTGCCAGCAACGACAGGGGGTGGAACACCGGGGAGCTGTTTTTT.

V and J are TRBV15 and TRBJ2-6; no definite D call. The CDR3 length is 19 residues. The germline V and J ends were trimmed by 1 base and 3 bases, with 19 bases remaining between them. Germline CDR1 is LNHNV and CDR2 is YYDKDF (reference sequence). The CDR3 loop reads CATSRVARGPSNGANVLTF. DNA of the CDR3: TGTGCCACCAGCAGAGTGGCCCGCGGTCCCTCGAATGGGGCCAACGTCCTGACTTTC.

The chain employs TRBV5-1 and TRBJ2-2, with no clear D. The CDR3 is 15 amino acids. Germline assignment: CDR1 SGHRS and CDR2 YFSETQ. The germline V and J ends were trimmed by 4 bases and 2 bases, with 12 bases remaining between them. The CDR3 coding sequence is TGCGCCAGCAGCCCTCGCGAGGATAACACCGGGGAGCTGTTTTTT. This gives the protein CASSPREDNTGELFF.

The rearrangement uses TRBV25-1 and TRBJ1-2; 8 bases map to TRBD1. The CDR3 is 17 residues long. The V and J ends lost 4 bases and 0 bases, in that order; junction bases with no gene match: 10. Germline V gene data show CDR1 as MGHDK and CDR2 as SYGVNS. CDR3 protein: CASSASGTGRSNYGYTF. In DNA form, the CDR3 reads TGTGCCAGCAGTGCCTCCGGGACAGGAAGATCTAACTATGGCTACACCTTC.

V and J are TRBV5-4 and TRBJ2-1, with 10 bases identical to TRBD2. J lost 1 base, V lost 3 bases, and 1 base had no gene match. CDR3 length: 15 amino acids. From germline, CDR1 is SGHNT and CDR2 YYREEE (reference sequence). CDR3 region: CASSSLAGSYNEQFF. The CDR3 nucleotides read TGTGCCAGCAGCTCACTAGCGGGATCCTACAATGAGCAGTTCTTC.

This chain connects TRBV30 to TRBJ2-7; TRBD1 is a possible D gene (5 bases). The germline CDR1 and CDR2 sequences are GTSNPN and SVGIG (reference sequence). CDR3 length: 14 amino acids. V was trimmed by 2 bases and J by 2 bases, leaving 13 bases between them. CDR3 sequence reads: CAWSPGLQAYEQYF. CDR3 bases: TGTGCCTGGAGTCCCGGGCTACAGGCCTACGAGCAGTACTTC.

This rearrangement joins TRBV9 to TRBJ2-3, with TRBD2 identical over 7 bases. This CDR3 has 16 residues. In germline, CDR1 is SGDLS, CDR2 YYNGEE. V trimming: 3 bases; J trimming: 5 bases; junction bases outside the gene matches: 12. CDR3 DNA sequence: TGTGCCAGCAGCGGCAGGGCGGGAGAAGTGAAAGATACGCAGTATTTT. Translated, it gives CASSGRAGEVKDTQYF.

The chain employs TRBV6-5 and TRBJ1-4; no firm D call. The V end was cut by 3 bases, the J end by 10 bases, with 12 bases between. Per the germline V gene, CDR1 is MNHEY and CDR2 is SVGAGI. The CDR3 runs 13 residues. This CDR3 reads CASSYRAAGKLFF. In DNA form, the CDR3 reads TGTGCCAGCAGTTATAGGGCAGCGGGAAAACTGTTTTTT.

The chain carries TRBV7-9 and TRBJ2-6; TRBD1 agrees at 8 bases. Germline trimming cut 8 bases from V and 9 bases from J; bases unmatched to any gene: 6. Per germline, CDR1 SEHNR and CDR2 FQNEAQ (reference sequence). CDR3 size: 13 residues. CDR3 loop: CASRTGWDNVLTF. CDR3 bases: TGTGCCAGCCGGACAGGGTGGGACAACGTCCTGACTTTC.

The chain couples TRBV29-1 to TRBJ1-5, with a possible D match to TRBD1 (5 bases). This CDR3 spans 14 amino acids. The germline gives CDR1 SQVTM, CDR2 ANQGSEA. The germline V and J ends were trimmed by 7 bases and 2 bases, with 15 bases remaining between them. As DNA, the CDR3 is TGCAGCGCCAGCGGGGGGAGCGGCAATCAGCCCCAGCATTTT. The encoded protein is CSASGGSGNQPQHF.

CDR3 sequence (DNA): TGTGCCAGTAGTATCGTCGACAGGGTAGATGAGCAGTTCTTC. Amino acids: CASSIVDRVDEQFF. The rearrangement links TRBV19 to TRBJ2-1; 7 bases agree with TRBD1. Germline trimming cut 3 bases from V and 8 bases from J; bases unmatched to any gene: 7. Germline V CDR1 and CDR2: LNHDA, SQIVND (reference sequence). The CDR3 runs 14 residues.

The CDR3 DNA is TGTGCCAGCAGCTTAGGACTAGCGGGGCCCCTTGGGGAGACCCAGTACTTC. Its translation is CASSLGLAGPLGETQYF. The V and J genes are TRBV7-2 and TRBJ2-5; the match to TRBD2 covers 11 bases. Germline V lookup: CDR1 SGHTA, CDR2 FQGNSA. This CDR3 region has 17 residues. V dropped 1 base and J dropped 5; count of bases not matched to a gene: 9. The full variable domain, completed using reference TRBV7-2 and TRBJ2-5, is GAGVSQSPSNKVTEKGKDVELRCDPISGHTALYWYRQSLGQGLEFLIYFQGNSAPDKSGLPSDRFSAERTGGSVSTLTIQRTQQEDSAVYLCASSLGLAGPLGETQYFGPGTRLLVL.

V gene TRBV7-8 combines with J gene TRBJ1-1; weak D call: TRBD1 (5 bases). This CDR3 has 14 residues. Trimming left V 1 base short and J 8 bases short, with 14 bases between. CDR1 and CDR2 (germline): SGHVS, FQNEAQ. The CDR3 loop reads CASSLGGVAYEAFF. CDR3 nucleotides: TGTGCCAGCAGCTTAGGGGGGGTTGCCTACGAAGCTTTCTTT. Full variable domain (outside the CDR3, taken from reference TRBV7-8 and TRBJ1-1): GAGVSQSPRYKVAKRGQDVALRCDPISGHVSLFWYQQALGQGPEFLTYFQNEAQLDKSGLPSDRFFAERPEGSVSTLKIQRTQQEDSAVYLCASSLGGVAYEAFFGQGTRLTVV.

V is TRBV5-8 and J is TRBJ1-1, with TRBD1 matching over 7 bases. The CDR3 totals 14 residues. V was clipped by 7 bases and J by 5 bases; unmatched bases: 11. The germline CDR1 and CDR2 sequences are SGHTS and YDEGEE. The CDR3 spells CASGPRQGRTEAFF. CDR3 in DNA: TGTGCCAGCGGCCCCAGACAGGGTCGGACTGAAGCTTTCTTT.

The chain combines TRBV15 with TRBJ1-1; D uncertain. The V end was cut by 4 bases, the J end by 3 bases, with 9 bases between. The V gene's germline CDR1 is LNHNV and CDR2 YYDKDF (reference sequence). The CDR3 runs to 13 residues. CDR3 DNA sequence: TGTGCCACCAGCACCCTGCGGGACACTGAAGCTTTCTTT. This gives the protein CATSTLRDTEAFF.

The CDR3 protein is CASSHGGMGREAFF. CDR3 coding DNA: TGTGCCAGCAGCCATGGGGGCATGGGACGGGAAGCTTTCTTT. V and J are TRBV7-2 and TRBJ1-1; possibly TRBD1 for D (6 bases). The CDR3 runs 14 residues. Trimming removed 5 bases at V and 8 bases at J, with 18 bases between. Per the germline V gene, CDR1 is SGHTA and CDR2 is FQGNSA. Variable domain in full (rest from reference TRBV7-2 and TRBJ1-1): GAGVSQSPSNKVTEKGKDVELRCDPISGHTALYWYRQSLGQGLEFLIYFQGNSAPDKSGLPSDRFSAERTGGSVSTLTIQRTQQEDSAVYLCASSHGGMGREAFFGQGTRLTVV.

The chain combines TRBV11-2 with TRBJ2-7, with D possibly TRBD1 on 6 matching bases. V dropped 2 bases and J dropped 5 bases, with 7 bases sitting between them. The CDR3 consists of 12 residues. The V gene's germline CDR1 is SGHAT and CDR2 FQNNGV. The CDR3 DNA is TGTGCCAGCAGCTTACGACAGGACGAGCAGTACTTC. This translates into CASSLRQDEQYF. The whole variable domain, filled in from reference TRBV11-2 and TRBJ2-7, reads EAGVAQSPRYKIIEKRQSVAFWCNPISGHATLYWYQQILGQGPKLLIQFQNNGVVDDSQLPKDRFSAERLKGVDSTLKIQPAKLEDSAVYLCASSLRQDEQYFGPGTRLTVT.

The count of this clone is one. V is TRBV25-1 and J is TRBJ1-2, with D perhaps matching TRBD1 (5 bases). The germline V gene has CDR1 MGHDK and CDR2 SYGVNS. V gave up 3 bases and J gave up 1 base, with 9 bases separating them. This CDR3 is built from 14 residues. The CDR3 protein is CASSEAGINYGYTF. The CDR3 region has the DNA TGTGCCAGCAGTGAGGCAGGGATTAACTATGGCTACACCTTC.

This rearrangement joins TRBV2 to TRBJ1-2; 9 nucleotides match TRBD1. Trimming cost V 5 bases and J 4 bases; bases outside gene matches: 8. Germline CDR1 is SNHLY and CDR2 is FYNNEI. This CDR3 region has 15 residues. In nucleotides, the CDR3 is TGTGCCAGCAGTTTGGGACAGGGTCCGGCCTATGGCTACACCTTC. Protein product: CASSLGQGPAYGYTF. The full variable domain, in which reference TRBV2 and TRBJ1-2 provide the parts outside the CDR3, is EPEVTQTPSHQVTQMGQEVILRCVPISNHLYFYWYRQILGQKVEFLVSFYNNEISEKSEIFDDQFSVERPDGSNFTLKIRSTKLEDSAMYFCASSLGQGPAYGYTFGSGTRLTVV.

This chain connects TRBV7-9 to TRBJ2-7, with 10 bases fitting TRBD1. V shed 4 bases, J shed 1 base, and the junction held 7 bases outside the gene matches. Germline V lookup: CDR1 SEHNR, CDR2 FQNEAQ (reference sequence). This CDR3 has 16 amino acids. The CDR3 DNA is TGTGCCAGCAGCTGGGGGACAGGGGAATTATCCTACGAGCAGTACTTC. Its translation is CASSWGTGELSYEQYF.